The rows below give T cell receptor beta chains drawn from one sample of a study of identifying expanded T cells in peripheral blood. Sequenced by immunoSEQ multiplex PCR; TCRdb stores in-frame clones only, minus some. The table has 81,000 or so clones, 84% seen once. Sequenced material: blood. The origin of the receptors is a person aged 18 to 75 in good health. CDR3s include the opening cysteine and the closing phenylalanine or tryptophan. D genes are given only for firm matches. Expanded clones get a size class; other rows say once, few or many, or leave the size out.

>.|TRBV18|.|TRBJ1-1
CASSGERVLNTEAFF
TGTGCCAGCTCAGGGGAAAGGGTGCTGAACACTGAAGCTTTCTTT
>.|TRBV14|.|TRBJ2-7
CASSQTTGPSYEQYF
TGTGCCAGCAGCCAGACGACAGGACCCTCCTACGAGCAGTACTTC
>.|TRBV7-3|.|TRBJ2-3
CASSLGADTQYF
TGTGCCAGCAGCCTAGGGGCAGATACGCAGTATTTT
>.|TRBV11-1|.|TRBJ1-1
CASSLSLGQVNTEAFF
TGTGCCAGCAGCTTATCCCTTGGGCAGGTGAACACTGAAGCTTTCTTT
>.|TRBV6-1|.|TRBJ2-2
CASSAHNTGELFF
TGTGCCAGCAGTGCACACAACACCGGGGAGCTGTTTTTT
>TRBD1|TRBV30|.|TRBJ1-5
CAWDRVDQPQHF
TGTGCCTGGGACAGGGTCGATCAGCCCCAGCATTTT
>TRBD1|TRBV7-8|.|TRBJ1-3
CASSLEGQGVEGTIYF
TGTGCCAGCAGCTTAGAGGGACAGGGGGTGGAAGGGACCATATATTTT
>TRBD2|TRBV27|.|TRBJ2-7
CASSSRLAGPYEQYF
TGTGCCAGCAGTTCCAGACTAGCGGGACCCTACGAGCAGTACTTC
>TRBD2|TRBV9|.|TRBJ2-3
CASDSAGGLGTDTQYF
TGTGCCAGCGATTCGGCGGGAGGGCTGGGCACAGATACGCAGTATTTT
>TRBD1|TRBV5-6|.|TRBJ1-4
CASSWDRGEKLFF
TGTGCCAGCAGCTGGGACAGGGGAGAAAAACTGTTTTTT
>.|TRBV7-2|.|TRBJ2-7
CASSHPPGAPSYEQYF
TGTGCCAGCAGCCATCCTCCGGGGGCCCCCTCCTACGAGCAGTACTTC
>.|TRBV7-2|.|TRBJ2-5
CASSPRTGRTQYF
TGTGCCAGCAGCCCACGGACGGGAAGGACCCAGTACTTC
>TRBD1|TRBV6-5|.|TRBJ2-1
CASSYLGTGFLQQFF
TGTGCCAGCAGTTACCTGGGGACAGGGTTTCTACAGCAGTTCTTC
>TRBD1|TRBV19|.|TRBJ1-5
CASSPRGQGVGQPQHF
TGTGCCAGTAGTCCCCGTGGACAGGGAGTGGGTCAGCCCCAGCATTTT
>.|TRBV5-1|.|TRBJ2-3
CASSLEGQLTDTQYF
TGCGCCAGCAGCCTGGAGGGACAGCTCACAGATACGCAGTATTTT
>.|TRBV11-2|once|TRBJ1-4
CASSLGGTTNEKLFF
TGTGCCAGCAGCTTAGGAGGGACAACTAATGAAAAACTGTTTTTT
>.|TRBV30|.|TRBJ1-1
CASRTGLMNTEAFF
TGTGCCTCCAGGACGGGGCTTATGAACACTGAAGCTTTCTTT
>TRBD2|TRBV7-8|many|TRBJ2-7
CASALAGASREQYF
TGTGCCAGCGCGTTAGCGGGAGCCTCTAGGGAGCAGTACTTC
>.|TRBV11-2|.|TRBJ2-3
CASSRASTDTQYF
TGTGCCAGCAGCCGGGCCAGCACAGATACGCAGTATTTT
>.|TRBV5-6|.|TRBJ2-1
CASSSYNEQFF
TGTGCCAGCAGCTCGTACAATGAGCAGTTCTTC
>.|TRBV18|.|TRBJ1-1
CASSPGSPEAFF
TGTGCCAGCTCACCAGGGAGCCCTGAAGCTTTCTTT
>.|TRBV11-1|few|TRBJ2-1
CASSLERNEQFF
TGTGCCAGCAGCTTAGAACGGAATGAGCAGTTCTTC
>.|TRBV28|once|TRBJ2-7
CASSDKGAYEQYF
TGTGCCAGCAGTGACAAAGGGGCCTACGAGCAGTACTTC
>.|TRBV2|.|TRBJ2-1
CASSEEGVGGSSYNEQFF
TGTGCCAGCAGTGAAGAGGGAGTAGGGGGAAGCTCCTACAATGAGCAGTTCTTC
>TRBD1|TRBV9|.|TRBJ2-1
CASRTPGQDNEQFF
TGTGCCAGCAGGACCCCGGGACAGGACAATGAGCAGTTCTTC
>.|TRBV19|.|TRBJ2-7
CASSIGGEQYF
TGTGCCAGTAGTATAGGAGGGGAGCAGTACTTC
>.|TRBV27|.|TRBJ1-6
CASSFRGMNSPLHF
TGTGCCAGCAGTTTCCGAGGGATGAATTCACCCCTCCACTTT
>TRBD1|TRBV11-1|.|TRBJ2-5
CASRLTGGRETQYF
TGTGCCAGCAGGTTGACAGGGGGCAGAGAGACCCAGTACTTC
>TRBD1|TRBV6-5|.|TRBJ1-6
CASSQQGPYNSPLHF
TGTGCCAGCAGCCAACAGGGGCCCTATAATTCACCCCTCCACTTT
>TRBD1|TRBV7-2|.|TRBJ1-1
CASSPRDRGLLNTEAFF
TGTGCCAGCAGCCCGAGGGACAGGGGGCTACTGAACACTGAAGCTTTCTTT
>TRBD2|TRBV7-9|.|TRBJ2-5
CASSNGGAKTQYF
TGTGCCAGCAGCAACGGGGGGGCCAAGACCCAGTACTTC
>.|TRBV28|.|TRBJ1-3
CASSLPTRAGGNTIYF
TGTGCCAGCAGTTTACCTACCCGGGCGGGTGGAAACACCATATATTTT
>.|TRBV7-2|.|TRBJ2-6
CASSPGTPRSGANVLTF
TGTGCCAGCAGCCCCGGGACTCCTCGGTCTGGGGCCAACGTCCTGACTTTC